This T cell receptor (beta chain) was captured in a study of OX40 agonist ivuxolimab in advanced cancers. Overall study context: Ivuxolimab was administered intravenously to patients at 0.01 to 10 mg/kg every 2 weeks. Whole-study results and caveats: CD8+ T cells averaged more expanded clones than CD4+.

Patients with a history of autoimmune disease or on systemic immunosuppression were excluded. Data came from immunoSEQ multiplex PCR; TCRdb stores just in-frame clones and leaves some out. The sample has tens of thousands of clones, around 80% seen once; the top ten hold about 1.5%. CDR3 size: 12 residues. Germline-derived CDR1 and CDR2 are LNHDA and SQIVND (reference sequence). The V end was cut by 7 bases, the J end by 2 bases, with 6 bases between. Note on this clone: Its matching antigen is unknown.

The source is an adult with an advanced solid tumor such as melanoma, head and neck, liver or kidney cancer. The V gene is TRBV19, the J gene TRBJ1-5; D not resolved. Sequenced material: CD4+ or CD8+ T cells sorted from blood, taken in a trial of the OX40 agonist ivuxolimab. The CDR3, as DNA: TGTGCCAGTACGGATCGCAATCAGCCCCAGCATTTT. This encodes CASTDRNQPQHF. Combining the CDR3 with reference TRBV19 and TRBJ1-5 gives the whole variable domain DGGITQSPKYLFRKEGQNVTLSCEQNLNHDAMYWYRQDPGQGLRLIYYSQIVNDFQKGDIAEGYSVSREKKESFPLTVTSAQKNPTAFYLCASTDRNQPQHFGDGTRLSIL.